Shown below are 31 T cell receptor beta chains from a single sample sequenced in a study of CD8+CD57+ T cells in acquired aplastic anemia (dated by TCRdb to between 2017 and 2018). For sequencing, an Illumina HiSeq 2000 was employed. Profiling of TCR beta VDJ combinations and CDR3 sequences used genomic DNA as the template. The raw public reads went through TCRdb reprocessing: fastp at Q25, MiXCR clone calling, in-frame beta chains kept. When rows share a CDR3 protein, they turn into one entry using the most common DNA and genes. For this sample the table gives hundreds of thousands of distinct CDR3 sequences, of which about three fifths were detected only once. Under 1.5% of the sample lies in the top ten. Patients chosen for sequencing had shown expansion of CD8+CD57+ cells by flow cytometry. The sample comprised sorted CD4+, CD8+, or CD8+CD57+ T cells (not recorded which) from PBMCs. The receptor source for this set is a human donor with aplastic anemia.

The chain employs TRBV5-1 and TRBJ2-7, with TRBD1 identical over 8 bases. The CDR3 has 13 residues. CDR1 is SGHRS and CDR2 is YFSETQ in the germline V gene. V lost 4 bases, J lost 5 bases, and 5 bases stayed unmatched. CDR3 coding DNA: TGCGCCAGCAGCGGGGACAGGCCCGACGAGCAGTACTTC. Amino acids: CASSGDRPDEQYF.

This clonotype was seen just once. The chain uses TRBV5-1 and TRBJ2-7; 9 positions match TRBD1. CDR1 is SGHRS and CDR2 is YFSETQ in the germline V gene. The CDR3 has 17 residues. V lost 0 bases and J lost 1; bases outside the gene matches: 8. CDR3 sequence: CASSLDSGTGQSYEQYF. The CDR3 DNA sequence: TGCGCCAGCAGCTTGGACTCCGGGACAGGGCAATCCTACGAGCAGTACTTC.

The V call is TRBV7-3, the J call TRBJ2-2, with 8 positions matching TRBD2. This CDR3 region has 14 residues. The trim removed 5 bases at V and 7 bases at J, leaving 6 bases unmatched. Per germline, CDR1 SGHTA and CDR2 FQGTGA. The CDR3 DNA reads TGTGCCAGCAGCCCAGCGGGAGTTATCGGGGAGCTGTTTTTT. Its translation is CASSPAGVIGELFF.

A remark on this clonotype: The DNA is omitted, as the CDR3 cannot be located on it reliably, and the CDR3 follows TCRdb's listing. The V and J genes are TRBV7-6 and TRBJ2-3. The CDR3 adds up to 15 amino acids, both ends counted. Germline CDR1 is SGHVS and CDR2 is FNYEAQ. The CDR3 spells CASSFYICSTDTQYF.

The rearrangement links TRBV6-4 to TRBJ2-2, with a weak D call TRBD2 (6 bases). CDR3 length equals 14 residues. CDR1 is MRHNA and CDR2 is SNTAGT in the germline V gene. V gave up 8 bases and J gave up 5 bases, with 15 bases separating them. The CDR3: CASRDGGTTGELFF. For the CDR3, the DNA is TGTGCCAGCCGGGACGGGGGAACTACCGGGGAGCTGTTTTTT.

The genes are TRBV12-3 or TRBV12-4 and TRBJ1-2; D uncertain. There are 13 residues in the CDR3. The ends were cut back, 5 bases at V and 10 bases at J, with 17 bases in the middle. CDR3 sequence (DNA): TGTGCCAGCAGTCTAAGACAAAAATTTGACTACACCTTC. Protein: CASSLRQKFDYTF.

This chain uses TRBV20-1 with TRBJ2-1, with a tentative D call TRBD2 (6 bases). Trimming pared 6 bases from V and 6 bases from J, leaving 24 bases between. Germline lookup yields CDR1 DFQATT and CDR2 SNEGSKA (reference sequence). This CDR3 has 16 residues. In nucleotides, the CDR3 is TGCAGTGCGACTGACCCTTGGCGGGGAGGAATCAATGAGCAGTTCTTC. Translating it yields CSATDPWRGGINEQFF.

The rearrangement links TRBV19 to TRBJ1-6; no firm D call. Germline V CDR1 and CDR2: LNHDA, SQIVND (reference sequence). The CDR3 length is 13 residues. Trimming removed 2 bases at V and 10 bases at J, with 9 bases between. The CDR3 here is CASSINRESPLHF. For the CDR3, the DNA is TGTGCCAGTAGTATAAACCGAGAGTCACCCCTCCACTTT.

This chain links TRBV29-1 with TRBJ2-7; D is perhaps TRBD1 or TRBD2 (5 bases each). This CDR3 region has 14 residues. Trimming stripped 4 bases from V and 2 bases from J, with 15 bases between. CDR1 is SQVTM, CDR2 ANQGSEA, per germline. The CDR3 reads CSVVGTEETYEQYF. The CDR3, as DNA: TGCAGCGTTGTGGGGACGGAGGAAACCTACGAGCAGTACTTC.

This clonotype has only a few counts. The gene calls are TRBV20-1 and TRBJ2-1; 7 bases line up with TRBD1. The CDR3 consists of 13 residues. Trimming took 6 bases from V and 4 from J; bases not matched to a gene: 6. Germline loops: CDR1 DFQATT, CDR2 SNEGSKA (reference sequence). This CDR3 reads CSAKDRSYNEQFF. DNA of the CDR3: TGCAGTGCGAAGGACAGGAGTTACAATGAGCAGTTCTTC.

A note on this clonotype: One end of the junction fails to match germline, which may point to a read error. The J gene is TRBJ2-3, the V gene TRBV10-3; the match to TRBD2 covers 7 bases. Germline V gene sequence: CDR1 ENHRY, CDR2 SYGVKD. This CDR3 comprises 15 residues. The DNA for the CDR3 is TGTGCCATCATGTCGGCTAGCGGAAGCACAGATCCGCAGTATTTT. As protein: CAIMSASGSTDPQYF.

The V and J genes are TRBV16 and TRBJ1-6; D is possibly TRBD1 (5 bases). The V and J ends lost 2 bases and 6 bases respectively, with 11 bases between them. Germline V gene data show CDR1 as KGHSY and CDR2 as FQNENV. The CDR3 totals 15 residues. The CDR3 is CASSQALGGNSPLHF. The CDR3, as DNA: TGTGCCAGCAGCCAAGCGTTGGGGGGTAATTCACCCCTCCACTTT.

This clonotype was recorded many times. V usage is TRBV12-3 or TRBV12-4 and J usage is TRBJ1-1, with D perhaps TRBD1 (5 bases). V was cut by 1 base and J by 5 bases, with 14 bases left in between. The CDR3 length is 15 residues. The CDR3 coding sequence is TGTGCCAGCAGTTTAGAGTGGGGCATTCGGACTGAAGCTTTCTTT. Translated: CASSLEWGIRTEAFF.

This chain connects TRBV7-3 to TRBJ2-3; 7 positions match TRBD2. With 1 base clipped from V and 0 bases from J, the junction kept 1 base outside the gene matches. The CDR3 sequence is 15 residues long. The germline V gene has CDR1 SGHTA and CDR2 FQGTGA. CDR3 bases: TGTGCCAGCAGCTTAAGCGGGGGAAGCACAGATACGCAGTATTTT. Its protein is CASSLSGGSTDTQYF.

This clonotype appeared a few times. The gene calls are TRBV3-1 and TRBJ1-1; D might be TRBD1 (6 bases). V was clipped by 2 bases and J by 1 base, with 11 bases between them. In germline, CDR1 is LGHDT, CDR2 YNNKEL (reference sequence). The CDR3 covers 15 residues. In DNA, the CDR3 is TGTGCCAGCAGCCAATCAGGGGCGCGGAACACTGAAGCTTTCTTT. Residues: CASSQSGARNTEAFF.

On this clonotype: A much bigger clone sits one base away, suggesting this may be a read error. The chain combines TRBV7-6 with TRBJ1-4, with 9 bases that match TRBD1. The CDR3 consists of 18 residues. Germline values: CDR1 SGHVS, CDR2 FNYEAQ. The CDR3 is CAGSPIPGQGGINEKLFF. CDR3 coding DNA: TGTGCCGGCAGCCCCATCCCGGGACAGGGAGGGATTAATGAAAAACTGTTTTTT.

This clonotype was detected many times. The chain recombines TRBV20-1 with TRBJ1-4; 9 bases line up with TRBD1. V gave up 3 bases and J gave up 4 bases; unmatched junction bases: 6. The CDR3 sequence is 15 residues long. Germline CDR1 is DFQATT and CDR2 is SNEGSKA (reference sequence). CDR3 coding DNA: TGCAGTGCTAGTGCCCCGGGACAGGGTAATGAAAAACTGTTTTTT. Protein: CSASAPGQGNEKLFF.

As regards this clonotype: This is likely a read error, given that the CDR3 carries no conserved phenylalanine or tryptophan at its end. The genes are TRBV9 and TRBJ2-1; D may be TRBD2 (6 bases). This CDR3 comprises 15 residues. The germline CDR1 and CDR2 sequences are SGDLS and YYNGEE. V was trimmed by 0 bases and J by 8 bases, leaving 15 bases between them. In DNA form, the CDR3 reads TGTGCCAGCAGCGTAGTGGAGGGGATGGGCGATGAGCAGTTCTGC. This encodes CASSVVEGMGDEQFC.

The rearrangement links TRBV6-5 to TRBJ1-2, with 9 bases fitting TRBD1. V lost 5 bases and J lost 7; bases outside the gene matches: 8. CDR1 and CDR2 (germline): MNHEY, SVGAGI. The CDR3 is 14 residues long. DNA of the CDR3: TGTGCCAGCAGTCCGCGACAGGGGGTTGCTGGCTACACCTTC. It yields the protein CASSPRQGVAGYTF.

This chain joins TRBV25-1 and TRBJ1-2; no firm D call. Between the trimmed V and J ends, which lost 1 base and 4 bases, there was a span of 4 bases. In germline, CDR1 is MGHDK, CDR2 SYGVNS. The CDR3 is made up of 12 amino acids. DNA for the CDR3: TGTGCCAGCAGTGAATGGGGCTATGGCTACACCTTC. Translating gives CASSEWGYGYTF.

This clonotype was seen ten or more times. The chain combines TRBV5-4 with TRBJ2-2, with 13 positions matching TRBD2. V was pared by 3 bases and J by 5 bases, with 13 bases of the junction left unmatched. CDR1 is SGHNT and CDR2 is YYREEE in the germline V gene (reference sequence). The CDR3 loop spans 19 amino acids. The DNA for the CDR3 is TGTGCCAGCAGCTCGTCCATCCTGGGACTAGCGGGGAGAACCGGGGAGCTGTTTTTT. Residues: CASSSSILGLAGRTGELFF.

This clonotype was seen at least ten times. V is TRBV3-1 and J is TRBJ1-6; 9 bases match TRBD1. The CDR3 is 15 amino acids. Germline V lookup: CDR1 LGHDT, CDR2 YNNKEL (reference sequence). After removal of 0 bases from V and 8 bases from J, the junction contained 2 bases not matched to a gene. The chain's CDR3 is CASSQEGQGYSPLHF. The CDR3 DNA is TGTGCCAGCAGCCAAGAGGGACAGGGTTATTCACCCCTCCACTTT.

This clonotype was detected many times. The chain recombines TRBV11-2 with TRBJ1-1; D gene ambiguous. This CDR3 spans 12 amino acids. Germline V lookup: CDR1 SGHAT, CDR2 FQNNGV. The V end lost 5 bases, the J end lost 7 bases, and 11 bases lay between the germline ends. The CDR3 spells CASSKLEDEAFF. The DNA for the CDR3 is TGTGCCAGCAGCAAACTGGAGGATGAAGCTTTCTTT.

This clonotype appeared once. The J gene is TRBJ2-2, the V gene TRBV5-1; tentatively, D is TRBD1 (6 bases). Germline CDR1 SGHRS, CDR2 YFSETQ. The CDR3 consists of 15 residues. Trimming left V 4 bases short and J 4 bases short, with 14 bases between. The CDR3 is CASSGSGASTGELFF. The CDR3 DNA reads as TGCGCCAGCAGCGGGTCAGGGGCTAGCACCGGGGAGCTGTTTTTT.

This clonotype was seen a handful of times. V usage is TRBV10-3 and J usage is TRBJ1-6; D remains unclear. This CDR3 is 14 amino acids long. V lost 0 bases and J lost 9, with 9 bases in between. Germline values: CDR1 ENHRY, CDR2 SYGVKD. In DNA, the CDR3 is TGTGCCATCAGTGAGTCTTTCGAGTTTTCACCCCTCCACTTT. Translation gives CAISESFEFSPLHF.

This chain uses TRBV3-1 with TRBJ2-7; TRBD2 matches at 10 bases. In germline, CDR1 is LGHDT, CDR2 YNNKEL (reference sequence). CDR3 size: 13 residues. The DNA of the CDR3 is TGTGCCAGCAGCTCGTCTAGCGGGGGCGAGCTCCAGGTC. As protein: CASSSSSGGELQV.

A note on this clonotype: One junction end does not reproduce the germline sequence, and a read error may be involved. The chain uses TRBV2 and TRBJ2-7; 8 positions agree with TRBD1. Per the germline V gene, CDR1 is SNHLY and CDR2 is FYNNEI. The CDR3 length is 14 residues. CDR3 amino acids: CATSDSGTGHEQYF. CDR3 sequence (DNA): TGTGCCACCAGTGATTCCGGGACAGGACACGAGCAGTACTTC.

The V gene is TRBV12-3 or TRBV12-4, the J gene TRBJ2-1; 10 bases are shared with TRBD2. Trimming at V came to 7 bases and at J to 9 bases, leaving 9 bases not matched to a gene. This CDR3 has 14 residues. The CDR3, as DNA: TGTGCCAGCACCACCAGCGGGGGGGCCGGTGAGCAGTTCTTC. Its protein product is CASTTSGGAGEQFF.

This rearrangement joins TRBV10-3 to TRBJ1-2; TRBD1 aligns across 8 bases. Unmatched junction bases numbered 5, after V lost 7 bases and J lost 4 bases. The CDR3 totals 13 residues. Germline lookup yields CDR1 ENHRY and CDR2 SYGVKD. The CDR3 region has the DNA TGTGCCATCATCAAACAGGGGGGCTATGGCTACACCTTC. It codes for CAIIKQGGYGYTF.

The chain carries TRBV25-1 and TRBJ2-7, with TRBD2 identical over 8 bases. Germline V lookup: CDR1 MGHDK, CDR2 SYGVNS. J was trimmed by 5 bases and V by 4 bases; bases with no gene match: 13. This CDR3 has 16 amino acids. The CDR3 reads CASSALTSDLNHEQYF. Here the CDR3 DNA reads TGTGCCAGCAGTGCACTGACTAGCGACCTCAACCACGAGCAGTACTTC.

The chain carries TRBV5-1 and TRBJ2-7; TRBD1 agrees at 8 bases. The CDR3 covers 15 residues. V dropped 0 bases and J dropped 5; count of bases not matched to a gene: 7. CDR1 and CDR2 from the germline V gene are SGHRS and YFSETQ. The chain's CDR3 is CASSLGQGAADEQYF. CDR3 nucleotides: TGCGCCAGCAGCTTGGGGCAGGGGGCGGCGGACGAGCAGTACTTC.